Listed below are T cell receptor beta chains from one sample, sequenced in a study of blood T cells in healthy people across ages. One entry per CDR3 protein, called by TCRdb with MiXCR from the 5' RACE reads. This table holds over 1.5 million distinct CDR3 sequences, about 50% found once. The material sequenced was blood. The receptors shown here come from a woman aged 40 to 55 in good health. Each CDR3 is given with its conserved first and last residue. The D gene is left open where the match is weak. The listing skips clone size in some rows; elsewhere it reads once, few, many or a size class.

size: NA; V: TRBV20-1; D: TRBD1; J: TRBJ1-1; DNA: TGCAGTGCCAAAAGACAGGGGGCAGGGTCTGAAGCTTTCTTT; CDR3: CSAKRQGAGSEAFF
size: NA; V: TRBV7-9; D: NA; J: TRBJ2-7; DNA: TGTGCCAGCAGCATCGAAGACTACGAGCAGTACTTC; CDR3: CASSIEDYEQYF
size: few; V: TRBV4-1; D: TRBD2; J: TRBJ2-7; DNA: TGCGCCAGCAGCCAAGATCTGAGCGGGATCACCTACGAGCAGTACTTC; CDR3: CASSQDLSGITYEQYF
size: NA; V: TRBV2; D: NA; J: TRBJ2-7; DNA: TGTGCCAGCAGTGACCGTCCGGATGGGGACGAGCAGTACTTC; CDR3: CASSDRPDGDEQYF
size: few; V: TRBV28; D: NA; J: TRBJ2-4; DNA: TGTGCCAGCAGTTTATGGGGTTTAACGGCGAACATTCAGTACTTC; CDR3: CASSLWGLTANIQYF
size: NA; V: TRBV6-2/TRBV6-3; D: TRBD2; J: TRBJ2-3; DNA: TGTGCCAGCAACTTCGGGGGGGCAACAGATACGCAGTATTTT; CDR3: CASNFGGATDTQYF
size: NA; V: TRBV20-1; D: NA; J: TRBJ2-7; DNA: TGCAGTGCTGAGGACCAAATCTCAACGTCCTACGAGCAGTACTTC; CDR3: CSAEDQISTSYEQYF
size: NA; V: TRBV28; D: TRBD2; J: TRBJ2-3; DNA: TGTGCCAGCAGTTCCTTAGCGGGCCTCGGCACAGATACGCAGTATTTT; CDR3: CASSSLAGLGTDTQYF
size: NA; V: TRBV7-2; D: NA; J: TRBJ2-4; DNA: TGTGCCAGCAGCTCAGTTCCTGGAACAGCGGCCAAAAACATTCAGTACTTC; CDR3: CASSSVPGTAAKNIQYF
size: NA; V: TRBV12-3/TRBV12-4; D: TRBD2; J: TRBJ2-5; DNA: TGTGCCAGCAGTTTAGCACCCCCGGGCGGGGGAGAGACCCAGTACTTC; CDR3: CASSLAPPGGGETQYF
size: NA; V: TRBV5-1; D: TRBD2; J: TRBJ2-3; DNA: TGCGCCAGCAGGCCGGGACTAGCGGGTAATACGCAGTATTTT; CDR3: CASRPGLAGNTQYF
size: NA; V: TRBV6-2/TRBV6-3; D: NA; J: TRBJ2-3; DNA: TGTGCCAGCAGTTCCCCCCGGTCCGCTTACCGGGATACGCAGTATTTT; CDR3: CASSSPRSAYRDTQYF
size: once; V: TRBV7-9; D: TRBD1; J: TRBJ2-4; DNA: TGTGCCAGCAGATCGACAGGGATCGGGGCCAAAAACATTCAGTACTTC; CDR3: CASRSTGIGAKNIQYF
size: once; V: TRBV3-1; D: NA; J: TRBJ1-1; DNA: TGTGCCAGCAGCCATCCTAGACGAGGCGGTACCACTGAAGCTTTCTTT; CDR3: CASSHPRRGGTTEAFF
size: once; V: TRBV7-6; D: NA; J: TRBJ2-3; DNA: TGTGCCAGCAGCTTAAATCCAAATCCCACAGATACGCAGTATTTT; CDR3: CASSLNPNPTDTQYF
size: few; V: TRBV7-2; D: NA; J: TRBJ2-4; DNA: TGTGCCAGCAGCCGACAGGGAGGGGCCAAAAACATTCAGTACTTC; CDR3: CASSRQGGAKNIQYF
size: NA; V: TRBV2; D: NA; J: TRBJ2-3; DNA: TGTGCCAGCAGTGATCCTACGGGTACCTCAGATACGCAGTATTTT; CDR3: CASSDPTGTSDTQYF
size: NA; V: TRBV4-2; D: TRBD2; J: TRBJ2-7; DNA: TGTGCCAGCAGCCAAGATTTTAAAACTAGCGGAATCTACGAGCAGTACTTC; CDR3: CASSQDFKTSGIYEQYF
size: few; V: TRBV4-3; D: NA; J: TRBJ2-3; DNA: TGCGCCAGCAGCCAAGTCGTAAGTCGGGATACGCAGTATTTT; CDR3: CASSQVVSRDTQYF
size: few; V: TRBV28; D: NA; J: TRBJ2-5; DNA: TGTGCCAGCAGTTTCCCAGGGAATGGGGAGACCCAGTACTTC; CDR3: CASSFPGNGETQYF
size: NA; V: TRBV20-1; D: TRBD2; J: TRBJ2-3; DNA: TGCAGTGCTAGAGATGCCAGCGGGGGGGCCAGCACAGATACGCAGTATTTT; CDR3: CSARDASGGASTDTQYF
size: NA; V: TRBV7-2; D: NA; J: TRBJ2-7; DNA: TGTGCCAGCAACCTGGTGGCAGGGGGGGGCGAGCAGTACTTC; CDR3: CASNLVAGGGEQYF
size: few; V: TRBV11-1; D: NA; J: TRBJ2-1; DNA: TGTGCCAGCAGCTTAGCGTTGGCGGCAAGCTCCTACAATGAGCAGTTCTTC; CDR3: CASSLALAASSYNEQFF
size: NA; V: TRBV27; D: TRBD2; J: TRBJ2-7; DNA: TGTGCCAGCAGTAAACTATCTAGGGGAGGGAGTGAGCAGTACTTC; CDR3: CASSKLSRGGSEQYF
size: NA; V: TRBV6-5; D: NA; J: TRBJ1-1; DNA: TGTGCCAGCAGATTGACAGGCCTTATGAACACTGAAGCTTTCTTT; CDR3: CASRLTGLMNTEAFF
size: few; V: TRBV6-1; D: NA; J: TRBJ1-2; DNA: TGTGCCAGCAGTGAGGCGGTCAAAACGGGTGGCTACACCTTC; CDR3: CASSEAVKTGGYTF
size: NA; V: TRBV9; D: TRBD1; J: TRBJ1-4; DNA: TGTGCCAGCAGCGTAGGTCCGGGACAGGGAGGTGAAAAACTGTTTTTT; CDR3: CASSVGPGQGGEKLFF
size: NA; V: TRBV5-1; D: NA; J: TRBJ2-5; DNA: TGCGCCAGCGGGTATTTCAGGGAAGGAGAGACCCAGTACTTC; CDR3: CASGYFREGETQYF
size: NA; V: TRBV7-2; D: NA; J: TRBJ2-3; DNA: TGTGCCAGCAGCCCGATGCGGGTGGATACGCAGTATTTT; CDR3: CASSPMRVDTQYF
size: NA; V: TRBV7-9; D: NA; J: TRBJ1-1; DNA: TGTGCCAGCAGCTTAGTGGACAGTTGGGGGTTTGAAGCTTTCTTT; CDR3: CASSLVDSWGFEAFF
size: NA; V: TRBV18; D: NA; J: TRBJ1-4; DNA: TGTGCCAGCTCACCATCGACAGGACTTAATGAAAAACTGTTTTTT; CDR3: CASSPSTGLNEKLFF
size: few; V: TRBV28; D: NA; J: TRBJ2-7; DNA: TGTGCCAGCAGTTTATTGGGGGTCACCTACGAGCAGTACTTC; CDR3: CASSLLGVTYEQYF
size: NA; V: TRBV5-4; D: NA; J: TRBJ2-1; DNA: TGTGCCAGCAGCTTGACAGCCTCGGAATACAATGAGCAGTTCTTC; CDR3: CASSLTASEYNEQFF
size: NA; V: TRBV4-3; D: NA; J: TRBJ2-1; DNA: TGCGCCAGCAGCCAAGCTTTAGGGAATGAGCAGTTCTTC; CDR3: CASSQALGNEQFF
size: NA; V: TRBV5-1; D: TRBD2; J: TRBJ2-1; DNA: TGCGCCAGCAGCTTGGAGGCTAGCGGGGGGCGGAATGAGCAGTTCTTC; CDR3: CASSLEASGGRNEQFF
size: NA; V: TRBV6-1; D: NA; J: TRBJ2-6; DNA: TGTGCCAGCAGTGAAGCGCTTCTGGGAATCTCTGGGGCCAACGTCCTGACTTTC; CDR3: CASSEALLGISGANVLTF
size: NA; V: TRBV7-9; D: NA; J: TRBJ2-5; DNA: TGTGCCAGCAGCTTCCCCAGGTGGGAGACCCAGTACTTC; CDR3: CASSFPRWETQYF
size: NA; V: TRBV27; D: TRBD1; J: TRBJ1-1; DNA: TGTGCCAGCAGTTTACGAACAGGGGTTACTGAAGCTTTCTTT; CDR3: CASSLRTGVTEAFF
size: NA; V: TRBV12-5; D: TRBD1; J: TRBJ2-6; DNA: TGTGCTAGTGGTTCGGACAGGGGCCCATCTGGGGCCAACGTCCTGACTTTC; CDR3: CASGSDRGPSGANVLTF
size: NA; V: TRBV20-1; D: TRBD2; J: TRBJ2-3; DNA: TGCAGTGCACCTATATCCGGGAGGCCAGATACGCAGTATTTT; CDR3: CSAPISGRPDTQYF
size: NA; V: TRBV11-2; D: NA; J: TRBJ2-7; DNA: TGTGCCAGCAGCTTATCGGCAGGGAAAACCTACGAGCAGTACTTC; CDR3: CASSLSAGKTYEQYF
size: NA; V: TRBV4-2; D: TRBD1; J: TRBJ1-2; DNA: TGTGCCAGCAGCCAAGATGACAGGGGTGGAGGCTACACATTC; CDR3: CASSQDDRGGGYTF
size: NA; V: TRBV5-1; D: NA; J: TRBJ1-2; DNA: TGTGCCAGCAGCCGAGGGACAAGCTCTTATGGCTACACCTTC; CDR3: CASSRGTSSYGYTF
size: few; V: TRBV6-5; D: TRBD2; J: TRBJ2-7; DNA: TGTGCCAGCACCGCCGGGACTAGATTCTACGAGCAGTACTTC; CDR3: CASTAGTRFYEQYF
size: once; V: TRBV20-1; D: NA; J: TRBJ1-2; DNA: TGCAGTGCCCGGATCTCGTCGCAGGAGGACTACACCTTC; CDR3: CSARISSQEDYTF
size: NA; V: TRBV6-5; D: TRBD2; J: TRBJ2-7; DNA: TGTGCCAGCAGCCGAACCCCTAGCGGGGACTCCTACGAGCAGTACTTC; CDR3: CASSRTPSGDSYEQYF
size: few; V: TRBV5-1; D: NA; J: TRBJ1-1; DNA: TGCGCCAGCAGCGTGGGACTTCAGAACACTGAAGCTTTCTTT; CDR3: CASSVGLQNTEAFF
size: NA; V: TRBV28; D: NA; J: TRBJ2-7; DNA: TGTGCCAGCAGTAATCTCAGGGTTCAGTACTTC; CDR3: CASSNLRVQYF
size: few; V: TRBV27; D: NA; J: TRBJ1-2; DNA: TGTGCCAGCAGCTTAAGTCGGGGGGCTTATGGCTACACCTTC; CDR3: CASSLSRGAYGYTF
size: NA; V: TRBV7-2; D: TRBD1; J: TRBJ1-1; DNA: TGTGCCAGCAGCGATCGACCGGGACAGACGAACACTGAAGCTTTCTTT; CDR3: CASSDRPGQTNTEAFF
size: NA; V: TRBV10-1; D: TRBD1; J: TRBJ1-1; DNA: TGCGCCAGCAGCTCGTCCGGGACAGGGGAAACTGAAGCTTTCTTT; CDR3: CASSSSGTGETEAFF
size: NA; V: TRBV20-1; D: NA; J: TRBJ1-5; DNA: TGCAGTGCTAGACTCCAGACTGGCAATCAGCCCCAGCATTTT; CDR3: CSARLQTGNQPQHF
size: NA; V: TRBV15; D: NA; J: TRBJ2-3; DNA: TGTGCCACCAGCAGAGATATACAGGCCCGAACAGATACGCAGTATTTT; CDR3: CATSRDIQARTDTQYF
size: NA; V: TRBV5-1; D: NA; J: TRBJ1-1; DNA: TGCGCCAGCAGCTTTGGCCCAATGGTCCCGAACACTGAAGCTTTCTTT; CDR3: CASSFGPMVPNTEAFF
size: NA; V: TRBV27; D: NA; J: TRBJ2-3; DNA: TGTGCCAGCAGTTTACAGGGGTTGGTCACAGATACGCAGTATTTT; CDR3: CASSLQGLVTDTQYF
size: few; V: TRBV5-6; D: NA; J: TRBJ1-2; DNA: TGTGCCAGCAGCTTATTCAGGGGAGCTAACTATGGCTACACCTTC; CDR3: CASSLFRGANYGYTF
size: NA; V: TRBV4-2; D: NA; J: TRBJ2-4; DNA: TGTGCCAGCAGCCAAGGACGGAGCGGAGTTGGGAACATTCAGTACTTC; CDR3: CASSQGRSGVGNIQYF
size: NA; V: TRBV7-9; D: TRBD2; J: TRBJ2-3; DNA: TGTGCCAGCAGACAGCCCAGCGGGGGGGCCGCAGATACGCAGTATTTT; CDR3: CASRQPSGGAADTQYF
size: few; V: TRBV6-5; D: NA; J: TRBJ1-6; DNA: TGTGCCAGCAAACCCCGACGGACGGGGAATTCACCCCTCCACTTT; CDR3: CASKPRRTGNSPLHF
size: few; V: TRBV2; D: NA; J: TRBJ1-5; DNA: TGTGCCAGCAGTGAAGCGGGGATCGATCAGCCCCAGCATTTT; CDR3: CASSEAGIDQPQHF